The 23 T cell receptor beta chains below were found in one sample sequenced in a study of blood T cell repertoires in COVID-19. Sequencing used immunoSEQ multiplex PCR; TCRdb keeps in-frame clones, though not all of them. Of about 130,000 clones detected, less than 90% appear once; the ten largest clones hold 6.6%. Sequencing input: peripheral blood. The receptor source for this set is an elderly man with active or convalescent COVID-19.

The V and J genes are TRBV24-1 and TRBJ1-2, with TRBD1 matching 9 bases. CDR3 length: 17 residues. After removal of 4 bases from V and 8 bases from J, the junction contained 16 bases not matched to a gene. Germline CDR1 reads KGHDR; CDR2 reads SFDVKD. This CDR3 is CATSEKSPDRGGRGYTF. CDR3 coding DNA: TGTGCCACCAGTGAGAAATCCCCGGACAGGGGCGGGAGGGGCTACACCTTC.

The chain carries TRBV5-6 and TRBJ1-2; D may be TRBD1 (5 bases). Trimming removed 6 bases from V and 3 bases from J, with 15 bases in between. Germline CDR1 is SGHDT and CDR2 is YYEEEE. CDR3 length equals 14 residues. CDR3 bases: TGTGCCAGCACCCCCCGGGGGGGACACTATGGCTACACCTTC. Encoded protein: CASTPRGGHYGYTF. Variable domain in full (rest from reference TRBV5-6 and TRBJ1-2): DAGVTQSPTHLIKTRGQQVTLRCSPKSGHDTVSWYQQALGQGPQFIFQYYEEEERQRGNFPDRFSGHQFPNYSSELNVNALLLGDSALYLCASTPRGGHYGYTFGSGTRLTVV.

The chain joins TRBV2 to TRBJ1-2, with a possible D match to TRBD1 (5 bases). V lost 1 base, J lost 4 bases, and 13 bases lay in between. There are 15 residues in the CDR3. Germline loops: CDR1 SNHLY, CDR2 FYNNEI. The CDR3 is CASSEGAGNLYGYTF. The CDR3 bases are TGTGCCAGCAGTGAAGGAGCAGGGAATCTCTATGGCTACACCTTC.

The rearrangement uses TRBV13 and TRBJ2-7, with TRBD2 matching 7 bases. This CDR3 is 13 amino acids long. The V segment lost 5 bases and the J segment 3 bases; nucleotides outside the gene matches: 4. Germline-derived CDR1 and CDR2 are PRHDT and FYEKMQ (reference sequence). For the CDR3, the DNA is TGTGCCAGCAGCCACGGACTAGGCTACGAGCAGTACTTC. It codes for CASSHGLGYEQYF.

This clone was counted once. The J gene is TRBJ2-6, the V gene TRBV6-4; 7 nucleotides align to TRBD1. Per the germline V gene, CDR1 is MRHNA and CDR2 is SNTAGT. With 6 bases clipped from V and 3 bases from J, the junction kept 8 bases outside the gene matches. The CDR3 runs to 16 residues. CDR3 loop: CASSPQGLIGANVLTF. CDR3 nucleotide sequence: TGTGCCAGCAGCCCACAGGGGCTGATTGGGGCCAACGTCCTGACTTTC.

The chain is built from TRBV5-4 and TRBJ1-1; 8 positions match TRBD1. V trimming: 4 bases; J trimming: 0 bases; junction bases outside the gene matches: 11. This CDR3 spans 17 amino acids. The germline gives CDR1 SGHNT, CDR2 YYREEE (reference sequence). DNA of the CDR3: TGTGCCAGCAGCCGTTACTACGGGACAGGAATGAACACTGAAGCTTTCTTT. Translating gives CASSRYYGTGMNTEAFF.

The chain carries TRBV6-5 and TRBJ1-2; tentative D call: TRBD1 (5 bases). Germline V gives CDR1 MNHEY, CDR2 SVGAGI. V lost 2 bases, J lost 6 bases, and 16 bases lay in between. The CDR3 length is 15 residues. The CDR3 DNA sequence: TGTGCCAGCAGTTACCCGACAGTATTGTCGAATGGCTACACCTTC. It is translated as CASSYPTVLSNGYTF.

The genes are TRBV7-8 and TRBJ1-1, with 10 nucleotides matching TRBD1. Germline assignment: CDR1 SGHVS and CDR2 FQNEAQ. This CDR3 spans 13 amino acids. J lost 8 bases, V lost 8 bases, and 8 bases had no gene match. The CDR3 sequence: CASRETGGAEAFF. The CDR3 region has the DNA TGTGCCAGCCGAGAGACAGGGGGCGCAGAAGCTTTCTTT.

The chain couples TRBV30 to TRBJ1-1; D perhaps matches TRBD1 (6 bases). Trimming left V 2 bases short and J 2 bases short, with 18 bases between. The CDR3 has 16 residues. CDR1 is GTSNPN, CDR2 SVGIG, per germline (reference sequence). In nucleotides, the CDR3 is TGTGCCTGGAGTAGGGGGTCGGGGGGCGGTAACACTGAAGCTTTCTTT. This encodes CAWSRGSGGGNTEAFF. Looking up the rest from reference TRBV30 and TRBJ1-1 gives the full variable domain: SQTIHQWPATLVQPVGSPLSLECTVEGTSNPNLYWYRQAAGRGLQLLFYSVGIGQISSEVPQNLSASRPQDRQFILSSKKLLLSDSGFYLCAWSRGSGGGNTEAFFGQGTRLTVV.

The rearrangement links TRBV10-3 to TRBJ2-1; the D is unclear. This CDR3 comprises 16 residues. The V gene lost 6 bases and the J gene lost 4 bases, with 19 bases spanning the gap. Germline loops: CDR1 ENHRY, CDR2 SYGVKD. The chain's CDR3 is CAISAALAEIYNEQFF. For the CDR3, the DNA is TGTGCCATCAGCGCCGCCCTGGCGGAAATTTACAATGAGCAGTTCTTC.

This sequence joins TRBV6-5 and TRBJ2-5; TRBD2 matches 10 bases. CDR3 length: 13 amino acids. V lost 9 bases and J lost 3; bases outside the gene matches: 4. Per the germline V gene, CDR1 is MNHEY and CDR2 is SVGAGI. CDR3 in DNA: TGTGCCAGTCTCACTAGCGGGAAAGAGACCCAGTACTTC. Its protein is CASLTSGKETQYF.

V and J are TRBV28 and TRBJ1-6; 7 bases are shared with TRBD1. V lost 10 bases to trimming and J lost 13 bases; unmatched junction nucleotides: 13. The CDR3 extends over 13 amino acids. Germline-derived CDR1 and CDR2 are MDHEN and SYDVKM. Here the CDR3 reads CANQGTAGMPLHF. In nucleotides, the CDR3 is TGTGCCAACCAAGGGACAGCAGGGATGCCCCTCCACTTT.

The chain links TRBV25-1 to TRBJ1-2, with 7 bases matching TRBD1. Germline trimming cut 6 bases from V and 3 bases from J; bases unmatched to any gene: 10. Germline V gives CDR1 MGHDK, CDR2 SYGVNS. The CDR3 totals 15 residues. In DNA form, the CDR3 reads TGTGCCAGCAGCCGAAGGGAAGGGGGCGACTATGGCTACACCTTC. Translated: CASSRREGGDYGYTF.

This rearrangement joins TRBV7-2 to TRBJ1-1; no reliable D call. The germline gives CDR1 SGHTA, CDR2 FQGNSA. This CDR3 has 14 amino acids. Trimming cost V 1 base and J 11 bases, with 17 bases left between them. The CDR3 region is CASSLDKNRHAAFF. The CDR3 DNA reads as TGTGCCAGCAGCTTAGACAAAAACCGACATGCGGCTTTCTTT.

The gene calls are TRBV10-3 and TRBJ2-3, with 8 bases identical to TRBD2. The CDR3 is made up of 15 amino acids. Trimming cost V 11 bases and J 0 bases; bases outside gene matches: 10. Per germline, CDR1 ENHRY and CDR2 SYGVKD. In nucleotides, the CDR3 is TGTGCCTTGAGGGCCTCTAGCGGGAGCACAGATACGCAGTATTTT. Its protein product is CALRASSGSTDTQYF.

The chain combines TRBV6-5 with TRBJ1-2; a weak D match, TRBD1 (6 bases). The CDR3 loop spans 14 amino acids. The V gene lost 0 bases and the J gene lost 9 bases, with 14 bases spanning the gap. Germline values: CDR1 MNHEY, CDR2 SVGAGI. CDR3 residues: CASSYSQGHRSYTF. The CDR3 DNA is TGTGCCAGCAGTTACTCTCAGGGGCATAGGAGCTACACCTTC.

The CDR3 region is CASRQGARETQYF. In DNA form, the CDR3 reads TGTGCCAGCCGACAGGGGGCTAGGGAGACCCAGTACTTC. This chain joins TRBV12-3 or TRBV12-4 and TRBJ2-5; 10 nucleotides match TRBD1. There are 13 residues in the CDR3. The ends lost 8 bases at V and 5 bases at J; junction bases unmatched: 5.

The chain couples TRBV19 to TRBJ1-4, with 7 bases fitting TRBD1. V lost 6 bases and J lost 5; bases outside the gene matches: 12. The CDR3 has 16 amino acids. Looked up from germline, CDR1 is LNHDA and CDR2 is SQIVND (reference sequence). CDR3 protein: CASRGFTGTENEKLFF. Written as DNA, the CDR3 is TGTGCCAGTAGGGGATTTACCGGGACAGAAAATGAAAAACTGTTTTTT. The full variable domain, completed using reference TRBV19 and TRBJ1-4, is DGGITQSPKYLFRKEGQNVTLSCEQNLNHDAMYWYRQDPGQGLRLIYYSQIVNDFQKGDIAEGYSVSREKKESFPLTVTSAQKNPTAFYLCASRGFTGTENEKLFFGSGTQLSVL.

The chain recombines TRBV3-1 (or the pseudogene TRBV3-2) with TRBJ1-3; the match to TRBD1 covers 9 bases. V lost 4 bases, J lost 3 bases, and 7 bases stayed unmatched. This CDR3 region has 16 residues. The germline V gene encodes CDR1 LGHDT and CDR2 YNNKEL (reference sequence). CDR3 nucleotide sequence: TGTGCCAGCAGCCCCCTCACAGGGGGCGTTGGAAACACCATATATTTT. Translation: CASSPLTGGVGNTIYF.

V usage is TRBV4-3 and J usage is TRBJ2-2; TRBD1 agrees at 7 bases. The ends lost 5 bases at V and 1 base at J; junction bases unmatched: 10. The V gene's germline CDR1 is LGHNA and CDR2 YSLEER. CDR3 length: 17 amino acids. The CDR3 coding sequence is TGCGCCAGCAGCTACAGGACAGGAGACTTGAACACCGGGGAGCTGTTTTTT. Its translation: CASSYRTGDLNTGELFF.

The rearrangement uses TRBV5-4 and TRBJ2-5; TRBD2 might be the D (5 bases). The CDR3 runs 17 residues. CDR1 SGHNT and CDR2 YYREEE come from the germline V gene (reference sequence). The V end lost 0 bases, the J end lost 4 bases, and 19 bases lay between the germline ends. The CDR3 region is CASSLAITRVRGETQYF. In DNA form, the CDR3 reads TGTGCCAGCAGCTTGGCCATTACGAGGGTTCGAGGAGAGACCCAGTACTTC. The variable domain in full, with the rest retrieved from reference TRBV5-4 and TRBJ2-5, is ETGVTQSPTHLIKTRGQQVTLRCSSQSGHNTVSWYQQALGQGPQFIFQYYREEENGRGNFPPRFSGLQFPNYSSELNVNALELDDSALYLCASSLAITRVRGETQYFGPGTRLLVL.

The V gene is TRBV6-5, the J gene TRBJ2-7; 7 bases align to TRBD2. CDR1 and CDR2 (germline): MNHEY, SVGAGI. The CDR3 runs 16 residues. Unmatched junction bases numbered 8, after V lost 2 bases and J lost 1 base. The CDR3 loop reads CASSYGPGGRSYEQYF. The CDR3 region has the DNA TGTGCCAGCAGTTACGGCCCGGGAGGACGTTCCTACGAGCAGTACTTC.

V is TRBV2 and J is TRBJ1-4, with 7 bases that match TRBD1. Germline V gives CDR1 SNHLY, CDR2 FYNNEI. The trim removed 5 bases at V and 8 bases at J, leaving 11 bases unmatched. There are 15 residues in the CDR3. DNA for the CDR3: TGTGCCAGCAGTTTAGGCGCGAGGGGGCGCGAAAAACTGTTTTTT. This translates into CASSLGARGREKLFF.